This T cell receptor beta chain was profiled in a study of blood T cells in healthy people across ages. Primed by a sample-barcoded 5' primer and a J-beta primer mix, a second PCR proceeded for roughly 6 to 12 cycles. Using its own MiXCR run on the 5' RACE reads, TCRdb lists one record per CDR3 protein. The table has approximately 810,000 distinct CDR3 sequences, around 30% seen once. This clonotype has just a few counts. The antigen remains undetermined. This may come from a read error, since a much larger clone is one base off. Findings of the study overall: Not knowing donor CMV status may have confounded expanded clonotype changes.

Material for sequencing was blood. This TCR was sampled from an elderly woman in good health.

CDR3 loop: CASRYSDGVYQEAQYF. The CDR3 coding sequence is TGTGCCAGCAGATATTCGGACGGGGTGTACCAAGAGGCCCAGTACTTC. V and J are TRBV12-3 or TRBV12-4 and TRBJ2-5; D perhaps matches TRBD2 (5 bases). This CDR3 region has 16 residues.